The T cell receptor (beta chain) under discussion was sequenced for a study of CD8 T cells in ankylosing spondylitis. Study-wide results and caveats: Some motif variants were previously reported in reactive arthritis synovial fluid and blood. With a CD8+ phenotype, disease-linked clones were relatively rare in peripheral blood.

The germline V gene has CDR1 SQVTM and CDR2 ANQGSEA. V was pared by 0 bases and J by 0 bases, with 15 bases between. The CDR3 is made up of 17 amino acids. A single record per CDR3 protein comes from TCRdb applying MiXCR to the 5' RACE reads. This sample has just over 350,000 distinct CDR3 sequences, with approximately 22% found just once. A remark on this clonotype: Its target is not known.

The genes are TRBV29-1 and TRBJ2-1; D unresolved. The source of this sequence is a male donor with ankylosing spondylitis or in good health (not recorded which). The material sequenced was blood, either unsorted or a sorted T cell fraction (not recorded which). CDR3 bases: TGCAGCGTTGAAGATCCGGTGGCGAAAAGCTCCTACAATGAGCAGTTCTTC. This sequence encodes CSVEDPVAKSSYNEQFF.